The 2 T cell receptor beta chains below all came from one sample that was sequenced in a study of type 1 and type 2 diabetes patients. Amplification started from genomic DNA. The TCR beta CDR3 region was amplified using 30 forward and 13 reverse primers. MiXCR, run by TCRdb on the multiplex PCR reads, gives a single entry per CDR3 protein. The sample yields some 250,000 distinct CDR3 sequences, 47% seen once. The sequencing input was peripheral blood mononuclear cells (PBMCs). All receptors derive from a man aged 18 to 35 with type 2 diabetes.

The V gene is TRBV5-6, the J gene TRBJ2-7; 8 nucleotides align to TRBD1. CDR1 SGHDT and CDR2 YYEEEE come from the germline V gene. The length of the CDR3 is 14 residues. Losses at the gene ends were 2 bases for V and 6 bases for J; bases not matched to a gene: 7. CDR3 in amino acids: CASSFRTGRVEQYF. The CDR3 region has the DNA TGTGCCAGCAGCTTTCGGACAGGGCGCGTCGAGCAGTACTTC.

This clonotype turned up a few times. The chain is built from TRBV7-2 and TRBJ1-2; D perhaps matches TRBD1 (6 bases). Germline-derived CDR1 and CDR2 are SGHTA and FQGNSA. Trimming took 3 bases from V and 2 from J, leaving 7 bases between them. The CDR3 is 13 amino acids. The CDR3 nucleotides read TGTGCCAGCAGCTTGGACAGCAACTATGGCTACACCTTC. This gives the protein CASSLDSNYGYTF.